This TCR beta chain is drawn from a study of Ad26.COV2.S vaccination and SARS-CoV-2 variants (dated by TCRdb to 2020 to 2022). For context, the study as a whole: Donors in the vaccine arm were drawn from COV1001, a phase I-IIa trial of Ad26.COV2.S in healthy adults that was multicentre, randomized, double-blind and placebo-controlled. The specificity and breadth of SARS-CoV-2-reactive T cell receptors after Ad26.COV2.S vaccination were assessed by TCRbeta repertoire sequencing. A total of roughly 32 samples were included in the TCR-sequenced set, comprising roughly 19 Ad26.COV2.S vaccine recipients, 5 placebo recipients and 8 SARS-CoV-2 convalescent individuals. Trial participants were randomized into five groups of five: low-dose or high-dose Ad26.COV2.S given once or twice, or placebo on both occasions. Ad26.COV2.S was administered intramuscularly at 5 x 10^10 or 1 x 10^11 viral particles, either as a single shot or as two shots given 56 days apart. Investigators remained blinded to trial group allocation during experiments and outcome assessment.

What this sample's treatment or condition label stands for: around 19 received Ad26.COV2.S at low or high dose, single or two shots; about 5 received placebo; per-sample allocation not given. Repertoires of vaccine and placebo recipients were sequenced from samples taken on day 63 after the first injection. Between 29 July and 7 August 2020, Cohort 1b enrolled some 25 adults aged 18-55 years at one site in Boston, USA. Ad26.COV2.S was a replication-incompetent adenovirus type 26 vector that expressed a prefusion-stabilized SARS-CoV-2 spike protein derived from the original Wuhan strain. Study-wide conclusions, independent of this receptor: According to the authors, total T cell responses may have been underestimated by the TCR breadth and depth analyses. Spike-specific TCR breadth was higher in Ad26.COV2.S recipients than in placebo recipients (P = 0.0014). Vaccine and placebo recipients had similar non-spike TCR breadth, a finding consistent with the vaccine containing only spike. The study was not powered for comparison of responses between vaccine doses or regimens. Substantial breadth of spike-specific CD8+ and CD4+ T cell responses was reported after vaccination.

This clone was observed at least ten times. Its antigen has not been determined. The sample holds no much larger clone one base away, and base qualities are not on file. The immunoSEQ Assay was used to sequence TCRbeta CDR3 regions. After extraction, genomic DNA underwent amplification by bias-controlled multiplex PCR, followed by high-throughput sequencing. The original pipeline was this. To quantify the absolute abundance of every unique TCRbeta CDR3 region, sequences were collapsed and filtered. Usable DNA was measured by amplifying reference genes present in all nucleated cells, and TCRbeta template counts were normalized to that usable DNA to estimate T cell fraction. Repertoire TCRs were annotated as SARS-CoV-2-specific by exact matching of V gene, CDR3 amino acid sequence and J gene to a known reactive TCR set. The reference SARS-CoV-2 TCR set was obtained from MIRA and was filtered for enrichment in COVID-19-positive ImmuneCODE repertoires, whereby public or cross-reactive TCRs were removed. Based on the MIRA antigens, annotated TCRs were further analysed at the level of specific ORF or position within ORF. Breadth was defined as the number of annotated unique rearrangements divided by the total number of unique productive rearrangements, and depth was defined as the summed frequency of the annotated unique rearrangements. Group comparisons of TCR breadth used two-sided Wilcoxon rank-sum tests. Not all clones reach the TCRdb copy of this immuneACCESS table, which keeps in-frame sequences only. Checked studies attribute under half of the gap to unresolved V genes and leave the rest unexplained. The V and J calls and clone size were taken over from that table, and D and trimming were inferred from the DNA. This sample lists about 400,000 clones; 80% to 90% were detected once. The ten largest account for 7% to 9.5% of the sample.

This receptor was taken from a person between 18 and 59 years old who received the Ad26.COV2.S COVID-19 vaccine or a placebo. Sequenced here: peripheral blood, sampled in a trial of Ad26.COV2.S vaccine versus placebo.

The sequenced DNA is TGTGCCAGCACCCCGCAGCTGGGGTTGGAGACCCAGTACTTC. The translation is CASTPQLGLETQYF. The chain is made from TRBV2 and TRBJ2-5; no D gene is confidently identified. V drops 7 bases and J drops 5 bases, leaving 17 bases in between. The germline V gene sets CDR1 to SNHLY and CDR2 to FYNNEI. The CDR3, from cysteine to phenylalanine, totals 14 residues. The DNA shown is the 42-base CDR3, in frame from base 1.